The sequence of this T cell receptor beta chain was determined in a study of radiotherapy plus CTLA-4 blockade in lung cancer. Study background: Disease control was seen in around 31% of patients, objective responses in roughly 17%.

The study, taken as a whole, reports: Some TCR clones had been derived from tumors. These clones expanded in peripheral blood after radiotherapy plus ipilimumab.

Notes on this clone: The antigen remains undetermined.

CDR3 length equals 13 residues. V dropped 5 bases and J dropped 9 bases, with 14 bases sitting between them. The germline V gene encodes CDR1 LNHDA and CDR2 SQIVND (reference sequence). Chemo-refractory metastatic non-small-cell lung cancer patients received focal radiation with ipilimumab CTLA-4 blockade. Clones were sequenced by immunoSEQ multiplex PCR, and TCRdb holds only the in-frame ones, with some missing. The data show roughly 100,000 clones, more than 75% seen once. The TCR sequence derives from a human donor with non-small cell lung cancer that progressed on radiotherapy plus ipilimumab. Some clones in this sample may be carry-over from other donors' samples. The V gene is TRBV19, the J gene TRBJ2-4; D gene unclear. The sequenced sample was peripheral blood, obtained from a patient treated with radiotherapy plus ipilimumab. The CDR3 DNA follows: TGTGCCAGTAGTGCTCCCATGGGCGGCATTCAGTACTTC. Translated, it gives CASSAPMGGIQYF. Using reference TRBV19 and TRBJ2-4 for the parts outside the CDR3, the full variable domain is DGGITQSPKYLFRKEGQNVTLSCEQNLNHDAMYWYRQDPGQGLRLIYYSQIVNDFQKGDIAEGYSVSREKKESFPLTVTSAQKNPTAFYLCASSAPMGGIQYFGAGTRLSVL.